The TCR beta chain under discussion was sequenced for a study of TIL therapy for anti-PD-1-resistant metastatic lung cancer. Study observations and caveats: This highly selected cohort may not generalize to typical lung cancer patients.

The time point here: pre-treatment sample, taken before nivolumab and TIL therapy. The immunoSEQ assay was v3. The table came from immunoSEQ multiplex PCR; TCRdb's copy has only in-frame clones and leaves some out. The table records under 20,000 clones, 75% to 80% of them present only once. A note on this clone: Its antigen is currently unknown.

The length of the CDR3 is 13 residues. The germline gives CDR1 SQVTM, CDR2 ANQGSEA. The V end lost 4 bases, the J end lost 5 bases, and 14 bases lay between the germline ends. The gene calls are TRBV29-1 and TRBJ1-2; D gene uncertain. The sample was blood, taken at baseline. The sequence came from a person between 25 and 80 years old with non-small cell lung cancer. The CDR3: CSVAQAAWYGYTF. DNA for the CDR3: TGCAGCGTTGCGCAGGCAGCTTGGTATGGCTACACCTTC.